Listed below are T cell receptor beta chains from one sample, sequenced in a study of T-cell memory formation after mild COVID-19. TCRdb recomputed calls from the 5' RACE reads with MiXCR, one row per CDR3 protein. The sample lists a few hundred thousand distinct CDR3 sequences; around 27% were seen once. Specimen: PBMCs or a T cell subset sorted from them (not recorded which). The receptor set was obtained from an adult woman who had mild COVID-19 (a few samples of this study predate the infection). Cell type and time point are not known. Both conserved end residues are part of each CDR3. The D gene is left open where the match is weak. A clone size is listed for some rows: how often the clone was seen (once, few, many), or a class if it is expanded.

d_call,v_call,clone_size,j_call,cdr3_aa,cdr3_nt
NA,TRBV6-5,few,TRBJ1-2,CASSPRRRRDRNGYTF,TGTGCCAGCAGTCCCAGGCGCAGGCGTGATCGGAATGGCTACACCTTC
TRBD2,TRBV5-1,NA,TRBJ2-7,CASSLASGGPSYEQYF,TGCGCCAGCAGCTTGGCTAGCGGGGGGCCATCCTACGAGCAGTACTTC
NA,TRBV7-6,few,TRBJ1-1,CASSLGGVGAFF,TGTGCCAGCAGCTTAGGGGGAGTCGGGGCTTTCTTT
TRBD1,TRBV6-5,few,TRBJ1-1,CASSYSIVTGGKNTEAFF,TGTGCCAGCAGTTACTCGATTGTCACAGGGGGGAAGAACACTGAAGCTTTCTTT
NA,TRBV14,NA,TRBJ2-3,CASSLGTHLNTDTQYF,TGTGCCAGCAGCCTGGGGACTCACCTAAACACAGATACGCAGTATTTT
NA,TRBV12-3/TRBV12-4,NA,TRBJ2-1,CASGGTGYNEQFF,TGTGCCAGCGGCGGGACTGGATACAATGAGCAGTTCTTC
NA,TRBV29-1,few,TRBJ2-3,CSVGRTSTDTQYF,TGCAGCGTCGGACGGACTAGCACAGATACGCAGTATTTT
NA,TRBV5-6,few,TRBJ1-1,CASSSPVAEAFF,TGTGCCAGCAGCTCCCCAGTGGCTGAAGCTTTCTTT
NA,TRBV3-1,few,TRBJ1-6,CASRGNSYNSPLHF,TGTGCCAGCAGGGGGAACTCCTATAATTCACCCCTCCACTTT
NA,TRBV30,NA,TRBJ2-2,CAWRWTDTGELFF,TGTGCCTGGAGATGGACAGACACCGGGGAGCTGTTTTTT
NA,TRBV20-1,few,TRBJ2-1,CSAFTGGDSYNEQFF,TGCAGTGCCTTTACCGGGGGAGACTCCTACAATGAGCAGTTCTTC
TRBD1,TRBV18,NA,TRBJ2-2,CASSPLRDRGNTGELFF,TGTGCCAGCTCTCCACTCCGGGACAGGGGAAACACCGGGGAGCTGTTTTTT
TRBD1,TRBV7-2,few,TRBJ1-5,CASSLMDRGGNQPQHF,TGTGCCAGCAGCTTAATGGACAGGGGTGGCAATCAGCCCCAGCATTTT
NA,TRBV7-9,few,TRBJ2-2,CASMRNTGELFF,TGTGCCAGCATGAGGAACACCGGGGAGCTGTTTTTT
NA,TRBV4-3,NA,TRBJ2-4,CASSQDLSREWGPNIQYF,TGCGCCAGCAGCCAAGATCTGAGCAGGGAGTGGGGACCAAACATTCAGTACTTC
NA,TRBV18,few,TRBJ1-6,CASSPKMGNSPLHF,TGTGCCAGCTCACCAAAGATGGGGAATTCACCCCTCCACTTT
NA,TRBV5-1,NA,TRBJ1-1,CASSLFVGGRIGGAEAFF,TGCGCCAGCAGCTTGTTCGTTGGGGGGCGCATCGGTGGCGCTGAAGCTTTCTTT
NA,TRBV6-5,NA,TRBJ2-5,CASSYSRLDRGGHQETQYF,TGTGCCAGCAGTTACTCCCGCCTCGACAGGGGAGGGCACCAAGAGACCCAGTACTTC
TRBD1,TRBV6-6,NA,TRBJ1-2,CASTGGNYGYTF,TGTGCCAGCACAGGGGGGAACTATGGCTACACCTTC
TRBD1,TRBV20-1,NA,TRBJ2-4,CSAAGTGGFVETKNIQYF,TGCAGTGCTGCCGGGACAGGGGGCTTTGTGGAGACCAAAAACATTCAGTACTTC
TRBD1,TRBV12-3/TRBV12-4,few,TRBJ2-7,CASSTTGFRNEQYF,TGTGCCAGCAGCACGACAGGGTTCCGCAACGAGCAGTACTTC
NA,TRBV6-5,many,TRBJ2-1,CASSSPAGNYNEQFF,TGTGCCAGCAGTTCCCCTGCCGGGAACTACAATGAGCAGTTCTTC
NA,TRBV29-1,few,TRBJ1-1,CSACGRRGYEAFF,TGCAGCGCCTGCGGGAGGAGGGGTTATGAAGCTTTCTTT
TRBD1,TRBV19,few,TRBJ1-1,CASSPLGPAGGYTEAFF,TGTGCCAGTAGCCCTCTAGGCCCCGCAGGGGGTTACACTGAAGCTTTCTTT
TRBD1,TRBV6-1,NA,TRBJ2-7,CASTWDRGSYEQYF,TGTGCCAGCACCTGGGACAGGGGCTCCTACGAGCAGTACTTC
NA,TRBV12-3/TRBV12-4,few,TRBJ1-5,CASSLGGPSNQPQHF,TGTGCCAGCAGTTTAGGGGGCCCTAGCAATCAGCCCCAGCATTTT
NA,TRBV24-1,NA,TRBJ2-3,CATSDRPEDTQYF,TGTGCCACCAGTGACCGACCGGAGGATACGCAGTATTTT
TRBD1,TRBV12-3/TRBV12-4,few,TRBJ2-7,CASIPDRAHEQYF,TGTGCCAGCATCCCGGACAGGGCCCACGAGCAGTACTTC
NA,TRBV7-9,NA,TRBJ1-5,CASSSDRPGQPQHF,TGTGCCAGCAGCTCCGACCGCCCGGGGCAGCCCCAGCATTTT
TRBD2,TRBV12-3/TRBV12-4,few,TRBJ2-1,CASSIYSGLGGNEQFF,TGTGCCAGCAGTATATACTCGGGACTAGGGGGGAATGAGCAGTTCTTC
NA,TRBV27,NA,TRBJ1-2,CASTLGGGNGYTF,TGTGCCAGCACCCTCGGGGGGGGAAATGGCTACACCTTC
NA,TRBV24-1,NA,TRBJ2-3,CATSSPAGFYTDTQYF,TGTGCCACCAGTTCCCCCGCCGGGTTCTACACAGATACGCAGTATTTT
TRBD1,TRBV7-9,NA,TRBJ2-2,CASSSNAGTEFTGELFF,TGTGCCAGCAGCTCCAACGCCGGGACAGAGTTCACCGGGGAGCTGTTTTTT
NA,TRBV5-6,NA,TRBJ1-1,CASSSDITLTMNTEAFF,TGTGCCAGCAGCTCGGACATCACCCTAACCATGAACACTGAAGCTTTCTTT
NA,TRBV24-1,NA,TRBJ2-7,CATSDSGRPPYEQYF,TGTGCCACCAGTGATTCGGGACGACCGCCCTACGAGCAGTACTTC
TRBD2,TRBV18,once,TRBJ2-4,CASSPNTLAENIQYF,TGTGCCAGCTCACCCAATACCCTAGCGGAAAACATTCAGTACTTC
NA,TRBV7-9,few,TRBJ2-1,CASSPRMGGPVFF,TGTGCCAGCAGCCCACGGATGGGGGGGCCCGTGTTCTTC
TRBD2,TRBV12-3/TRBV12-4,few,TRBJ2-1,CASSLLAGGSFEYNEQFF,TGTGCCAGCAGTTTGCTAGCGGGGGGGTCCTTTGAGTACAATGAGCAGTTCTTC
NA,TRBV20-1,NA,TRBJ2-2,CSVRKGGPNTGELFF,TGCAGTGTCCGCAAAGGGGGACCGAACACCGGGGAGCTGTTTTTT
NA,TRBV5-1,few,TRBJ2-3,CASSLAEGPDTQYF,TGCGCCAGCAGCTTGGCCGAGGGCCCAGATACGCAGTATTTT
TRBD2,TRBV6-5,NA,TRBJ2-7,CASSPGLAGGISYEQYF,TGTGCCAGCAGTCCGGGACTAGCGGGAGGGATCTCCTACGAGCAGTACTTC
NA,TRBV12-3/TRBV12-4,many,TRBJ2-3,CASRKGYTDTQYF,TGTGCCAGCAGGAAGGGATACACAGATACGCAGTATTTT
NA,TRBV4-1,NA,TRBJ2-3,CASSPPRVGADTQYF,TGCGCCAGCAGCCCACCGCGCGTCGGCGCAGATACGCAGTATTTT
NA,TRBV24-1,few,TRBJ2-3,CATSSWRDTQYF,TGTGCCACCAGTAGCTGGCGTGATACGCAGTATTTT
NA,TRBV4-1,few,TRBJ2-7,CASSQEKGHTYEQYF,TGCGCCAGCAGCCAAGAGAAGGGGCACACCTACGAGCAGTACTTC
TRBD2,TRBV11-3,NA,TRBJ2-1,CASTLAGIYNEQFF,TGTGCCAGCACACTAGCGGGGATCTACAATGAGCAGTTCTTC
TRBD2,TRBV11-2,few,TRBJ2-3,CASSLSITGTSVGDTQYF,TGTGCCAGCAGCTTAAGTATCACCGGGACTAGCGTTGGAGATACGCAGTATTTT
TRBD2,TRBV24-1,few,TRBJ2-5,CATSEAGGIETQYF,TGTGCCACCAGTGAGGCGGGAGGGATAGAGACCCAGTACTTC
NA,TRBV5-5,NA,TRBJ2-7,CASSLEDLEVYEQYF,TGTGCCAGCAGCTTGGAGGACTTAGAAGTCTACGAGCAGTACTTC
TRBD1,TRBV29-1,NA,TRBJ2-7,CSVEGQTGSSYEQYF,TGCAGCGTTGAAGGGCAGACAGGGAGCTCCTACGAGCAGTACTTC
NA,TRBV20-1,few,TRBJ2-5,CSATQETQYF,TGCAGTGCTACCCAAGAGACCCAGTACTTC
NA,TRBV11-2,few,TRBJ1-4,CASSLVYEKLFF,TGTGCCAGCAGCTTAGTTTATGAAAAACTGTTTTTT
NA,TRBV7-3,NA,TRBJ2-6,CASSLTQAISGANVLTF,TGTGCCAGCAGCTTAACGCAGGCAATCTCTGGGGCCAACGTCCTGACTTTC
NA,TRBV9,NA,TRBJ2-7,CASSVGESYEQYF,TGTGCCAGCAGCGTAGGTGAGAGCTACGAGCAGTACTTC